A single sample is the source of the 10 T cell receptor beta chains below, sequenced in a study of blood T cell repertoires in COVID-19. The method was immunoSEQ multiplex PCR; TCRdb's version includes in-frame clones alone and lacks a portion of them. There are fewer than 250,000 clones in the sample; around nine tenths occur only once, and 3% lies in the top ten. The specimen sequenced was peripheral blood. The origin of the receptors is a man aged 55 to 70 with acute or convalescent COVID-19.

A few counts support this clone. The rearrangement joins TRBV29-1 to TRBJ1-1; D is perhaps TRBD1 (6 bases). Between the trimmed V and J ends, which lost 4 bases and 8 bases, there was a span of 8 bases. Germline CDR1 SQVTM, CDR2 ANQGSEA. This CDR3 has 10 amino acids. CDR3 sequence: CSVGQAEAFF. As DNA, the CDR3 is TGCAGCGTTGGACAGGCGGAAGCTTTCTTT.

CDR3 nucleotide sequence: TGTGCCAGCAGCGTAGGACACTCTGGGGCCAACGTCCTGACTTTC. Translation: CASSVGHSGANVLTF. V gene TRBV9 combines with J gene TRBJ2-6; D not resolved. CDR1 and CDR2 (germline): SGDLS, YYNGEE. V was trimmed by 0 bases and J by 0 bases, leaving 4 bases between them. CDR3 length: 15 residues. Full variable domain (remainder filled in from reference TRBV9 and TRBJ2-6): DSGVTQTPKHLITATGQRVTLRCSPRSGDLSVYWYQQSLDQGLQFLIQYYNGEERAKGNILERFSAQQFPDLHSELNLSSLELGDSALYFCASSVGHSGANVLTFGAGSRLTVL.

The rearrangement links TRBV19 to TRBJ1-5; a weak D match, TRBD1 (5 bases). CDR3 length: 14 amino acids. CDR1 LNHDA and CDR2 SQIVND come from the germline V gene (reference sequence). Deletions cut 6 bases from V and 6 bases from J, with 15 bases between. CDR3 amino acids: CASSIRVPGQPQHF. The DNA for the CDR3 is TGTGCCAGTAGCATCAGGGTTCCGGGTCAGCCCCAGCATTTT.

The chain couples TRBV7-8 to TRBJ1-1; D gene unclear. The germline CDR1 and CDR2 sequences are SGHVS and FQNEAQ. CDR3 size: 14 residues. V lost 5 bases to trimming and J lost 5 bases, with 15 bases between them. CDR3 protein: CASSNTPGQTEAFF. The CDR3 nucleotides read TGTGCCAGCAGCAATACCCCAGGTCAGACTGAAGCTTTCTTT.

The chain has TRBV4-3 and TRBJ1-6; D uncertain. Germline-derived CDR1 and CDR2 are LGHNA and YSLEER. V lost 0 bases and J lost 13, with 7 bases in between. The CDR3 has 12 amino acids. DNA of the CDR3: TGCGCCAGCAGCCAAGAAACGGGGCCCCTCCACTTT. It translates to CASSQETGPLHF.

The chain carries TRBV7-2 and TRBJ1-5; D gene uncertain. The CDR3 runs 16 residues. Per germline, CDR1 SGHTA and CDR2 FQGNSA. V gave up 0 bases and J gave up 0 bases, with 9 bases separating them. The CDR3 here is CASSLATVYSNQPQHF. The CDR3 bases are TGTGCCAGCAGCTTAGCCACAGTTTATAGCAATCAGCCCCAGCATTTT.

The chain has TRBV28 and TRBJ2-3; D might be TRBD2 (6 bases). Germline V CDR1 and CDR2: MDHEN, SYDVKM. This CDR3 comprises 15 residues. V dropped 7 bases and J dropped 7 bases, with 21 bases sitting between them. The CDR3 nucleotides read TGTGCCAGCAACCCTCTAAAGGGACGGGGGAATACGCAGTATTTT. Its translation is CASNPLKGRGNTQYF.

The chain couples TRBV6-1 to TRBJ1-4, with TRBD1 as a possible D gene (5 bases). Trimming took off 7 bases at V and 10 bases at J, with 13 bases between the two ends. CDR3 length equals 12 residues. Germline CDR1 is MNHNS and CDR2 is SASEGT. Written as DNA, the CDR3 is TGTGCCAGCATCGGGCCCCAGGGAAAACTGTTTTTT. Residues: CASIGPQGKLFF.

The V and J genes are TRBV29-1 and TRBJ2-7; 12 nucleotides match TRBD1. The CDR3 is made up of 14 amino acids. Germline lookup yields CDR1 SQVTM and CDR2 ANQGSEA. V was pared by 0 bases and J by 6 bases, with 3 bases of the junction left unmatched. Written as DNA, the CDR3 is TGCAGCGTTGAAGAGGGACAGGGGGCGGGCGAGCAGTACTTC. Encoded protein: CSVEEGQGAGEQYF.

This clone has a handful of counts. V gene TRBV19 combines with J gene TRBJ2-6; 9 bases are shared with TRBD1. The germline CDR1 and CDR2 sequences are LNHDA and SQIVND (reference sequence). The ends lost 6 bases at V and 8 bases at J; junction bases unmatched: 11. The CDR3 sequence is 16 residues long. CDR3 coding DNA: TGTGCCAGTAGCCTCTCCGGGACAGGGACATCCAACGTCCTGACTTTC. As protein: CASSLSGTGTSNVLTF.